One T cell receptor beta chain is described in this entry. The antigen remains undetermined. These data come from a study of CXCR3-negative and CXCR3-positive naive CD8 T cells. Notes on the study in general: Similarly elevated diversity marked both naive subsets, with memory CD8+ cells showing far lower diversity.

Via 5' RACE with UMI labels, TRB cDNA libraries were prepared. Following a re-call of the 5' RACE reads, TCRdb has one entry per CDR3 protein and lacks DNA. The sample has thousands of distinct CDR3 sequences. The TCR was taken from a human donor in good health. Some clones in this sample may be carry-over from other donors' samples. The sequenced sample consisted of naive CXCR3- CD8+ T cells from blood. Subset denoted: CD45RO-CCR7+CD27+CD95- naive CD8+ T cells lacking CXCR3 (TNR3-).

The CDR3 region is CASSQNPGIAYEQYF. The chain carries TRBV14 and TRBJ2-7; absent DNA, TCRdb's TRBD2 call cannot be checked. Germline V gives CDR1 SGHDN, CDR2 FVKESK. The length of the CDR3 is 15 residues.